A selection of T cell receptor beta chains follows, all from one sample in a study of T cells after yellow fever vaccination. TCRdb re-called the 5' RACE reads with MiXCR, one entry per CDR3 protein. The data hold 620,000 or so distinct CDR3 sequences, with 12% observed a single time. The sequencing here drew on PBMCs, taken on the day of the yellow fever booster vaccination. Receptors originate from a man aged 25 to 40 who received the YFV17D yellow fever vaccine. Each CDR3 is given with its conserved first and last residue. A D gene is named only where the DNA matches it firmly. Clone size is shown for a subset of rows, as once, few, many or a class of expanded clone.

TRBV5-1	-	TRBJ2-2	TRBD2	CASSLTSITGELFF	TGCGCCAGCAGCCTGACTAGCATAACCGGGGAGCTGTTTTTT
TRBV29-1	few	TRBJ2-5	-	CSYWTVGLDQYF	TGCAGCTATTGGACAGTCGGGCTGGACCAGTACTTC
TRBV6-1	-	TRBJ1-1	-	CASTGLTRNTEAFF	TGTGCCAGCACGGGACTGACGAGAAACACTGAAGCTTTCTTT
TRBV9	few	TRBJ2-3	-	CASSPDYRDTQYF	TGTGCCAGCAGCCCCGATTACCGAGATACGCAGTATTTT
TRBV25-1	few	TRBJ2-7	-	CASGNRDPQYF	TGTGCCAGCGGCAACAGGGATCCGCAGTACTTC
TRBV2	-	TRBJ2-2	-	CASRATDLNTGELFF	TGTGCCAGCAGGGCGACAGATTTGAACACCGGGGAGCTGTTTTTT
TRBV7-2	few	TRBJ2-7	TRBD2	CASSLAAGVSGEQYF	TGTGCCAGCAGCTTAGCGGCGGGAGTTTCTGGGGAGCAGTACTTC
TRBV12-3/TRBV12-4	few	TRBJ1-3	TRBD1	CASSSQQGPSSGNTIYF	TGTGCCAGCAGTTCGCAACAGGGGCCCAGCTCTGGAAACACCATATATTTT
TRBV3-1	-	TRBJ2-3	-	CASSQEWNTDTQYF	TGTGCCAGCAGCCAAGAGTGGAACACAGATACGCAGTATTTT
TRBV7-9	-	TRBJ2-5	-	CASSLEMASEETQYF	TGTGCCAGCAGCTTAGAGATGGCTAGCGAAGAGACCCAGTACTTC
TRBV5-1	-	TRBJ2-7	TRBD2	CASSSTGTTPEQYF	TGCGCCAGCAGCTCGACCGGGACTACCCCCGAGCAGTACTTC
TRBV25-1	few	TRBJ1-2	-	CASSDPSGQIYGYTF	TGTGCCAGCAGTGATCCCAGTGGACAGATCTATGGCTACACCTTC
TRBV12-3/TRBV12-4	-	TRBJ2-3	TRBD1	CASSFGQVSTDTQYF	TGTGCCAGCAGTTTTGGACAGGTTAGCACAGATACGCAGTATTTT
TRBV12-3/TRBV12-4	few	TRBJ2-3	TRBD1	CASSFGQGAYTDTQYF	TGTGCCAGCAGTTTCGGACAGGGGGCGTACACAGATACGCAGTATTTT
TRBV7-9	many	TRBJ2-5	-	CASSLGVSETQYF	TGTGCCAGCAGCTTAGGGGTATCGGAGACCCAGTACTTC
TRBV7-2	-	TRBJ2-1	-	CASSLDLSWRNEQFF	TGTGCCAGCAGCTTAGACTTGAGTTGGAGGAATGAGCAGTTCTTC
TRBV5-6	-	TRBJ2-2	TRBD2	CASSLRSSGRATGELFF	TGTGCCAGCAGCTTGCGTTCCAGCGGGAGGGCTACCGGGGAGCTGTTTTTT
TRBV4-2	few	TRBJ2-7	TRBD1	CASSQEEGGTGGLYEQYF	TGTGCCAGCAGCCAAGAGGAGGGGGGGACAGGGGGCCTCTACGAGCAGTACTTC
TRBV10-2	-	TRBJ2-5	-	CASSDSSREETQYF	TGCGCCAGCAGTGATTCTAGTCGAGAGGAGACCCAGTACTTC
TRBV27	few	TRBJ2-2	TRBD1	CASRPTGSGELFF	TGTGCCAGCAGACCGACAGGGTCCGGGGAGCTGTTTTTT
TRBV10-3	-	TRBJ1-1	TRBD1	CAISESRGGNTEAFF	TGTGCCATCAGTGAGTCCAGGGGGGGGAACACTGAAGCTTTCTTT
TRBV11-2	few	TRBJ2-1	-	CASSLGSGAGLYNEQFF	TGTGCCAGCAGCTTAGGATCGGGAGCCGGGTTGTACAATGAGCAGTTCTTC